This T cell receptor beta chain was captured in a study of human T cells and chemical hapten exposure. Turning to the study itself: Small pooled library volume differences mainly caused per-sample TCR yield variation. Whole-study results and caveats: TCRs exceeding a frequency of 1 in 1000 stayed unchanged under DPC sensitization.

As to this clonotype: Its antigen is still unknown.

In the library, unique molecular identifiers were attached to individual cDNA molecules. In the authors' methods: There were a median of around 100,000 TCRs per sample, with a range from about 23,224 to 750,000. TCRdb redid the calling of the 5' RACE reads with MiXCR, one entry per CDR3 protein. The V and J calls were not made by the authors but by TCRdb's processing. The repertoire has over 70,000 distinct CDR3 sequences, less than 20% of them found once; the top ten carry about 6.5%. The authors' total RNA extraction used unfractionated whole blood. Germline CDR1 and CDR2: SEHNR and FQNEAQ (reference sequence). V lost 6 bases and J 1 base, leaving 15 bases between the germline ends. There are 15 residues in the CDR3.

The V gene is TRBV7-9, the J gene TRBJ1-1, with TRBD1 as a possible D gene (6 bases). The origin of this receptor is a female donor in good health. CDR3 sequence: CASSPAGATNTEAFF. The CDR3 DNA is TGTGCCAGCAGTCCGGCGGGGGCCACGAACACTGAAGCTTTCTTT. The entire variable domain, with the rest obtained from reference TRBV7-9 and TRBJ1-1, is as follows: DTGVSQNPRHKITKRGQNVTFRCDPISEHNRLYWYRQTLGQGPEFLTYFQNEAQLEKSRLLSDRFSAERPKGSFSTLEIQRTEQGDSAMYLCASSPAGATNTEAFFGQGTRLTVV.